This T cell receptor beta chain was recovered during a study of T cell responses to AZD1222 COVID-19 vaccine. Study results and caveats: The study found vaccine-associated CD4 TCRs spanning spike, dominant at 160-218 and 743-854. The reported proportion of spike-specific TCRs targeting unmutated variant regions was nearly half. Possibly, clonal diversity was underestimated; donors were largely white British and included more females.

Produced via immunoSEQ multiplex PCR; TCRdb's table is partial and in-frame only. The table lists roughly 150,000 clones, 90% of them singletons, with 5% to 6.5% in the top ten. About this clone itself: Its antigen is as yet unknown.

This CDR3 contains 14 residues. Looked up from germline, CDR1 is LGHDT and CDR2 is YNNKEL (reference sequence). V lost 4 bases, J lost 4 bases, and 3 bases stayed unmatched. Sequenced here: peripheral blood, sampled 28 days after the second AZD1222 dose. The sequence derives from an adult who received the AZD1222 COVID-19 vaccine. The rearrangement uses TRBV3-1 (or the pseudogene TRBV3-2) and TRBJ1-3, with TRBD1 matching 8 bases. CDR3 nucleotide sequence: TGTGCCAGCAGCCCCCGGGACAGGGGAAACACCATATATTTT. It codes for CASSPRDRGNTIYF.